The entry that follows covers one TCR beta chain sequence. Its antigen remains unidentified. The sample comes from a study of beta chain features in type 1 diabetes. CD45RO/CCR7/CD25/CD127/CD95/CD27 separated CD4+ naive, central memory, regulatory and stem cell-like memory cells by sorting. Purity of each sorted population was above 95%. Trimming cost V 4 bases and J 6 bases; bases outside gene matches: 10. This CDR3 contains 15 residues. Germline V gives CDR1 LNHNV, CDR2 YYDKDF (reference sequence). Investigators reverse transcribed all isolated RNA, so they sequenced expressed TCRB transcripts. About 3.6 million reads on average were seen across naive, central memory and regulatory T cell samples. Profiling relied on immunoSEQ multiplex PCR, and the TCRdb table lists in-frame clones only, not all of them. The data contain over 200,000 clones, 11% of them singletons. Study-wide findings and caveats: All four CD4+ subsets from Type 1 diabetes patients carried moderately but significantly shorter TCRB CDR3s.

The chain links TRBV15 to TRBJ2-7; 9 bases agree with TRBD1. The sequencing input was naive CD4+ T cells from blood. This receptor was identified in a man under 40 with type 1 diabetes. The CDR3 sequence is CATSISGQGFGEQYF. CDR3 nucleotides: TGTGCCACCAGCATATCGGGACAGGGCTTCGGCGAGCAGTACTTC.